These T cell receptor beta chains were read from a single sample in a study of blood T cells in healthy people across ages. TCRdb independently ran MiXCR on the 5' RACE reads; one entry per CDR3 protein. The repertoire holds about 1.4 million distinct CDR3 sequences, 45% to 70% seen once, with 5.5% to 8% in the top ten. Source material: blood. The source is a man aged 18 to 30 in good health. CDR3s include the opening cysteine and the closing phenylalanine or tryptophan. D genes are given only for firm matches. Part of the rows lack a size; the others show once, few, many or a class for expanded clones.

j_call d_call clone_size v_call cdr3_aa cdr3_nt
TRBJ2-7 TRBD1 . TRBV4-2 CASSQARQGAGYEQYF TGTGCCAGCAGCCAGGCCCGACAGGGGGCGGGATACGAGCAGTACTTC
TRBJ2-7 TRBD1 few TRBV11-2 CASSLEGQGVAQYF TGTGCCAGCAGCTTAGAGGGACAGGGAGTGGCCCAGTACTTC
TRBJ2-3 . . TRBV7-9 CASSSWVGQYVDTQYF TGTGCCAGCAGCTCATGGGTCGGACAGTACGTGGATACGCAGTATTTT
TRBJ2-3 TRBD1 . TRBV20-1 CSARDGDRGSTDTQYF TGCAGTGCTAGAGATGGGGACAGGGGAAGCACAGATACGCAGTATTTT
TRBJ2-1 . few TRBV27 CASSDTELYNEQFF TGTGCCAGCAGTGACACGGAGCTATACAATGAGCAGTTCTTC
TRBJ2-7 TRBD2 few TRBV7-9 CASSLVGLAINYEQYF TGTGCCAGCAGCTTAGTGGGACTAGCGATAAACTACGAGCAGTACTTC
TRBJ1-1 . . TRBV4-3 CASSPREIQGNTEAFF TGCGCCAGCAGCCCACGAGAAATACAGGGAAACACTGAAGCTTTCTTT
TRBJ2-2 TRBD1 . TRBV6-5 CASRTGAGELFF TGTGCCAGCAGGACAGGGGCCGGGGAGCTGTTTTTT
TRBJ2-6 . . TRBV10-3 CAISESRGTGANVLTF TGTGCCATCAGTGAGTCTCGGGGAACTGGGGCCAACGTCCTGACTTTC
TRBJ2-2 TRBD1 . TRBV5-1 CASSSWTGSTGELFF TGTGCCAGCAGCTCCTGGACAGGGTCCACCGGGGAGCTGTTTTTT
TRBJ2-7 TRBD2 once TRBV7-9 CASSGTGLAGVEQYF TGTGCCAGCAGCGGGACGGGACTAGCGGGAGTCGAGCAGTACTTC
TRBJ2-5 TRBD2 . TRBV15 CATSRDPAGGRDEQYF TGTGCCACCAGCAGAGATCCCGCGGGGGGCCGGGATGAGCAGTACTTC
TRBJ2-1 . few TRBV10-3 CAISAPSLTDEQFF TGTGCCATCAGTGCGCCATCTCTAACGGATGAGCAGTTCTTC
TRBJ1-1 . . TRBV25-1 CASSEPGHNTEAFF TGTGCCAGCAGTGAACCGGGACATAACACTGAAGCTTTCTTT
TRBJ1-1 . . TRBV19 CASTPTAMNTEAFF TGTGCCAGTACTCCGACAGCAATGAACACTGAAGCTTTCTTT
TRBJ1-6 TRBD1 few TRBV18 CASSPPGQGADNSPLHF TGTGCCAGCTCACCACCGGGACAGGGGGCGGATAATTCACCCCTCCACTTT
TRBJ2-7 TRBD1 . TRBV10-3 CAISEGTEYEQYF TGTGCCATCAGTGAAGGGACAGAATACGAGCAGTACTTC
TRBJ2-7 TRBD1 . TRBV16 CASSGTQGASEQYF TGTGCCAGCAGCGGAACACAGGGGGCAAGCGAGCAGTACTTC
TRBJ2-1 TRBD2 . TRBV20-1 CSASGRTSGTYNEQFF TGCAGTGCTAGTGGAAGGACTAGCGGCACCTACAATGAGCAGTTCTTC
TRBJ2-3 TRBD1 . TRBV27 CASSRQDRAGPDTQYF TGTGCCAGCAGTAGACAGGACAGGGCAGGCCCAGATACGCAGTATTTT
TRBJ2-4 . . TRBV11-2 CASRDVRAKNIQYF TGTGCCAGCCGGGATGTCCGGGCCAAAAACATTCAGTACTTC
TRBJ1-2 TRBD1 . TRBV28 CASRTQGLTNYGYTF TGTGCCAGCAGGACACAGGGGCTTACTAACTATGGCTACACCTTC